This TCR beta chain comes out of a study of Ad26.COV2.S vaccination and SARS-CoV-2 variants. Study context: The study gave Ad26.COV2.S intramuscularly, once or twice 56 days apart. The study, taken as a whole, reports: Vaccine recipients had higher spike-specific TCR breadth than placebo recipients.

Of note for this clone: Its antigen is not identified. The same CDR3 also results from other DNA sequences found in this sample.

Germline-derived CDR1 and CDR2 are SGDLS and YYNGEE. Trimming removed 0 bases at V and 6 bases at J, with 8 bases between. The CDR3 consists of 13 residues. Treatment defined: around 19 received Ad26.COV2.S at low or high dose, single or two shots; about five received placebo; per-sample allocation not given. Sampling was performed 63 days after the first vaccine or placebo injection. Profiling relied on immunoSEQ multiplex PCR, and the TCRdb table lists in-frame clones only, not all of them. The table has about 350,000 clones, 88% seen once. Sequences were derived from peripheral blood, sampled in a trial of Ad26.COV2.S vaccine versus placebo. This chain connects TRBV9 to TRBJ2-3, with D possibly being TRBD1 or TRBD2 (5 bases each). The clonotype originates from a person between 18 and 65 years old who received the Ad26.COV2.S COVID-19 vaccine or a placebo. CDR3 region: CASSVAGTDTQYF. Here the CDR3 DNA reads TGTGCCAGCAGCGTAGCAGGGACCGATACGCAGTATTTT.